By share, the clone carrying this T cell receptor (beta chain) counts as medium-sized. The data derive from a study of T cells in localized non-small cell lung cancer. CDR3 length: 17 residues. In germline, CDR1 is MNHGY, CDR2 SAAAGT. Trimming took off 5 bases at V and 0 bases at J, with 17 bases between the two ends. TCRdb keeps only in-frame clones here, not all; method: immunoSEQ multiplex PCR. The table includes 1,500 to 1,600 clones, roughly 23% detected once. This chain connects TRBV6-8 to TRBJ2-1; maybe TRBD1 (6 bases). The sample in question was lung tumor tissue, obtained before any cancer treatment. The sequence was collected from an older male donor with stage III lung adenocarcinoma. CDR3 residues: CASSARQVSSSYNEQFF. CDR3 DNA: TGTGCCAGCAGTGCCCGACAGGTATCTAGCTCCTACAATGAGCAGTTCTTC.